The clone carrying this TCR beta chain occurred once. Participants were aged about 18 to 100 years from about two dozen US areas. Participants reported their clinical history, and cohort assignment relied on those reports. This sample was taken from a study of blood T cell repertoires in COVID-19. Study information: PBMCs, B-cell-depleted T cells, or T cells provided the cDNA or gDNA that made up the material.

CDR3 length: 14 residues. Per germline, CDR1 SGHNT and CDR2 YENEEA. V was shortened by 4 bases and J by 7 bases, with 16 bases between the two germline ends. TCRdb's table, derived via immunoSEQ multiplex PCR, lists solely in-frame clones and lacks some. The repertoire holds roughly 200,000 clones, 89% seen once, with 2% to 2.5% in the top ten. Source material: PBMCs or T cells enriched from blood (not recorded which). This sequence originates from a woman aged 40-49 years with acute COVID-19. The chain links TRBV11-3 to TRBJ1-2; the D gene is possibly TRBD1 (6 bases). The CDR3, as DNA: TGTGCCAGCAGCTCCATAGGGGGTCCTGGTGGCTACACCTTC. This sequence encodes CASSSIGGPGGYTF.